This T cell receptor beta chain originates from a study of OX40 agonist ivuxolimab in advanced cancers. Turning to the study itself: Males comprised around four fifths of the group, whose mean age was about 61 years (range about 20 to 79). Whole-study findings and limits: At 0.1 to 3.0 mg/kg, clonal expansion of CD4+ and CD8+ blood T cells had occurred by week 6.

Generated by immunoSEQ multiplex PCR, the TCRdb table keeps only in-frame clones and is missing some. Of tens of thousands of clones listed, around four fifths are singletons. To note about this clone: The antigen is undetermined.

The source material was CD4+ or CD8+ T cells sorted from blood, sampled in a trial of the OX40 agonist ivuxolimab. This TCR was recovered from an adult with an advanced solid tumor such as melanoma, head and neck, liver or kidney cancer.

The CDR3 region is CASRTGLSEQYF. The CDR3 DNA is TGCGCCAGCAGGACAGGGCTCTCCGAGCAGTACTTC. This chain connects TRBV5-1 to TRBJ2-7; 7 nucleotides align to TRBD1. The CDR3 has 12 residues. V dropped 5 bases and J dropped 6; count of bases not matched to a gene: 5. The germline CDR1 and CDR2 sequences are SGHRS and YFSETQ.